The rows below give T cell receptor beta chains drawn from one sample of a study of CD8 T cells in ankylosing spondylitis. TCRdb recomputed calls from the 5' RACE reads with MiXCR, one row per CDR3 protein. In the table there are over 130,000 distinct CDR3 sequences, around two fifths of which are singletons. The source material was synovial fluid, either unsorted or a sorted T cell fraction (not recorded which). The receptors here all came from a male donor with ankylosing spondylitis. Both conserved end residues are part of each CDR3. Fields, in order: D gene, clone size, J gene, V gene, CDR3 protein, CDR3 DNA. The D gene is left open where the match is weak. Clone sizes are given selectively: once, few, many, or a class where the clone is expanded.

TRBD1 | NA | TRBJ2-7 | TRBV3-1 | CASSQDMGQVPYEQYF | TGTGCCAGCAGCCAAGACATGGGACAGGTACCCTACGAGCAGTACTTC
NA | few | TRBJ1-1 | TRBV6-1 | CASIPGGGNTEAFF | TGTGCCAGCATTCCCGGGGGGGGGAACACTGAAGCTTTCTTT
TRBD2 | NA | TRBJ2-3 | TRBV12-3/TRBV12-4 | CASSSGLAADTQYF | TGTGCCAGCAGCTCGGGACTAGCTGCAGATACGCAGTATTTT
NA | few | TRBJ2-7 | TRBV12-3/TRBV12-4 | CASSFGPNGGSLEDYEQYF | TGTGCCAGCAGTTTTGGGCCAAATGGGGGGAGCCTGGAGGACTACGAGCAGTACTTC
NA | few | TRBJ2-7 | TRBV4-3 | CASSQDRTSYEQYF | TGCGCCAGCAGCCAAGACAGGACAAGCTACGAGCAGTACTTC
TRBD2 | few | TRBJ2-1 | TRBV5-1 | CASSSIAGEYNEQFF | TGCGCCAGCAGCTCGATAGCGGGGGAATACAATGAGCAGTTCTTC
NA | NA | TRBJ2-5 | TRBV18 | CASSPPSFRQETQYF | TGTGCCAGCTCACCACCTTCTTTCAGACAAGAGACCCAGTACTTC
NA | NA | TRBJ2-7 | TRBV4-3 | CASSQDVVAYEQYF | TGCGCCAGCAGCCAAGATGTGGTGGCCTACGAGCAGTACTTC
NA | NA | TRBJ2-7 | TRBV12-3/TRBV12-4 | CASSLITFYEQYF | TGTGCCAGCAGTTTAATTACTTTCTACGAGCAGTACTTC
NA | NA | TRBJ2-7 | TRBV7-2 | CASSAFYEQYF | TGTGCCAGCAGCGCCTTCTACGAGCAGTACTTC
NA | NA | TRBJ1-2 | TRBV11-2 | CASSLSWAGERKWHNYGYTF | TGTGCCAGCAGCTTATCATGGGCAGGGGAGAGGAAATGGCATAACTATGGCTACACCTTC
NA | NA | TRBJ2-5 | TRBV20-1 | CSAYFRGPDQETQYF | TGCAGTGCCTACTTTCGAGGACCGGACCAAGAGACCCAGTACTTC
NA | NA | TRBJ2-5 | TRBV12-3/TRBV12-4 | CASSFTPGAEETQYF | TGTGCCAGCAGTTTTACGCCTGGGGCCGAGGAGACCCAGTACTTC
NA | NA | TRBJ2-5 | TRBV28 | CASSPLLETQYF | TGTGCCAGCAGTCCCTTACTAGAGACCCAGTACTTC
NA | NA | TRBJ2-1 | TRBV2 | CASSRTGDNNEQFF | TGTGCCAGCAGTAGAACAGGAGACAACAATGAGCAGTTCTTC
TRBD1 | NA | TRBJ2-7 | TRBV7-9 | CASSRRRQGSVYEQYF | TGTGCCAGCAGCCGCAGACGACAGGGGAGCGTTTACGAGCAGTACTTC
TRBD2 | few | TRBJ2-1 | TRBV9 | CASSVVGRAHNEQFF | TGTGCCAGCAGCGTAGTAGGGAGGGCCCACAATGAGCAGTTCTTC
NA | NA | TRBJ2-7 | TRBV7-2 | CASSLAWVSSYEQYF | TGTGCCAGCAGCTTAGCATGGGTTAGCTCCTACGAGCAGTACTTC
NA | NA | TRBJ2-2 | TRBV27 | CASSFLGPRWNTGELFF | TGTGCCAGCAGTTTTCTAGGTCCGCGATGGAACACCGGGGAGCTGTTTTTT
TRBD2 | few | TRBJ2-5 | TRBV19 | CASSTGLAGSTQETQYF | TGTGCCAGTAGTACCGGACTAGCGGGCAGTACCCAAGAGACCCAGTACTTC
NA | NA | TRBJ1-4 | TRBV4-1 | CASSQVKLTGPIVEKLFF | TGCGCCAGCAGCCAAGTTAAACTAACGGGGCCGATCGTTGAAAAACTGTTTTTT
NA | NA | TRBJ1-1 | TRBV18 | CASSPQGRHTEAFF | TGTGCCAGCTCACCACAGGGGCGACACACTGAAGCTTTCTTT
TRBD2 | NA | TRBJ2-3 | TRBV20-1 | CSAARLTSGYTDTQYF | TGCAGTGCTGCCCGCCTGACTAGCGGGTACACAGATACGCAGTATTTT
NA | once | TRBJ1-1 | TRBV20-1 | CSARDLGEAEAFF | TGCAGTGCTAGAGATCTGGGGGAGGCTGAAGCTTTCTTT
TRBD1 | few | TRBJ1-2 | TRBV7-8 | CASSSNRGPYYGYTF | TGTGCCAGCAGCTCCAACAGGGGGCCTTACTATGGCTACACCTTC
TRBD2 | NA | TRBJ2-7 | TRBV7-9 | CASTFSGSNEQYF | TGTGCCAGCACCTTTAGCGGGAGCAATGAGCAGTACTTC
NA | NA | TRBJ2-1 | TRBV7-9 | CASSPRERSSYNEQFF | TGTGCCAGCAGCCCCCGCGAGAGGAGCTCCTACAATGAGCAGTTCTTC
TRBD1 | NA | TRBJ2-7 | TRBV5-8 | CASSKDRASYEQYF | TGTGCCAGCAGCAAGGACAGGGCGTCCTACGAGCAGTACTTC
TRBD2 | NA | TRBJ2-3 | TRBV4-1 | CASSQHPGLGRDTQYF | TGCGCCAGCAGCCAACACCCGGGACTAGGGAGAGATACGCAGTATTTT
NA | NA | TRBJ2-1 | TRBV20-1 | CSARDSSVGYNEQFF | TGCAGTGCTAGAGATTCTAGCGTGGGATACAATGAGCAGTTCTTC
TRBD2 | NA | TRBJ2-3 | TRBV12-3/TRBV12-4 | CASSLGRGGTDTQYF | TGTGCCAGCAGCCTCGGGCGGGGGGGCACAGATACGCAGTATTTT
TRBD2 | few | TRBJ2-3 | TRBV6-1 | CASSIVAGFTDTQYF | TGTGCCAGCTCGATAGTAGCGGGTTTCACAGATACGCAGTATTTT
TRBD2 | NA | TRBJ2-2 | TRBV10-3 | CAISDLGLAGGPNTGELFF | TGTGCCATCAGTGATCTGGGACTAGCGGGAGGACCGAACACCGGGGAGCTGTTTTTT
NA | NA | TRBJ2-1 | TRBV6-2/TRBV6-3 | CASSPDAGSYNEQFF | TGTGCCAGCAGTCCCGATGCCGGCTCCTACAATGAGCAGTTCTTC
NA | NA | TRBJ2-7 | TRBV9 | CASSPTGGSDEQYF | TGTGCCAGCAGCCCAACGGGGGGCAGCGACGAGCAGTACTTC
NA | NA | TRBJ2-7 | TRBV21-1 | CASSKSGGEQYF | TGTGCCAGCAGCAAATCCGGGGGCGAGCAGTACTTC
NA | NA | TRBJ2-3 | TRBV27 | CASSLLYTRDTQYF | TGTGCCAGCAGTCTCCTATACACTAGGGATACGCAGTATTTT
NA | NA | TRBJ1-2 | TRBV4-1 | CASSQCQGICVYGYTF | TGCGCCAGCAGCCAATGTCAGGGTATTTGCGTCTATGGCTACACCTTC
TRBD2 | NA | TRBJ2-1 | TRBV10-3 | CAISGRRTVRRGTSGGARNEQFF | TGTGCCATCAGTGGACGCAGGACTGTACGAAGGGGGACTAGCGGGGGGGCCCGCAATGAGCAGTTCTTC
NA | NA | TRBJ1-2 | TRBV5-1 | CASSLAQGGAVHGYTF | TGCGCCAGCAGCTTGGCCCAAGGGGGAGCGGTTCATGGCTACACCTTC
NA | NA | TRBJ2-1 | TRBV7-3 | CASSPEMGRYNEQFF | TGTGCCAGCAGCCCCGAGATGGGCCGCTACAATGAGCAGTTCTTC
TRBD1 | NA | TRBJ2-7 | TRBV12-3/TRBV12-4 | CASSSGTGVDEQYF | TGTGCCAGCAGCTCCGGGACAGGGGTAGACGAGCAGTACTTC
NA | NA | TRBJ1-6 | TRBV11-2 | CASSLVGVRAPYNSPLHF | TGTGCCAGCAGCTTAGTGGGTGTCCGGGCTCCATATAATTCACCCCTCCACTTT
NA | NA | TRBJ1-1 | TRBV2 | CASRDPSFGLLNTEAFF | TGTGCCAGCAGGGATCCCTCTTTTGGATTATTGAACACTGAAGCTTTCTTT
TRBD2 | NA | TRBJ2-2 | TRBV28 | CASSLTSGNTGELFF | TGTGCCAGCAGTTTGACTAGCGGGAACACCGGGGAGCTGTTTTTT
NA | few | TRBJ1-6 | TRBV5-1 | CASSPRPMDSSNSPLHF | TGCGCCAGCAGCCCACGCCCCATGGACAGCAGCAATTCACCCCTCCACTTT
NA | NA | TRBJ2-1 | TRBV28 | CASSLFPVSSYNEQFF | TGTGCCAGCAGTTTATTCCCGGTTAGCTCCTACAATGAGCAGTTCTTC
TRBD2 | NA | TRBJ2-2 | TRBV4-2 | CASSQDSIPWTSPGELFF | TGTGCCAGCAGCCAAGACAGTATTCCGTGGACTAGCCCCGGGGAGCTGTTTTTT
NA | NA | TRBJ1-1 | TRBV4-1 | CASSQAGGRTEAFF | TGCGCCAGCAGCCAAGCCGGGGGTCGGACTGAAGCTTTCTTT
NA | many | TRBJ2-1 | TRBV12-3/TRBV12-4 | CASSFGIDQRRDEQFF | TGTGCCAGCAGTTTCGGGATCGACCAAAGGAGGGATGAGCAGTTCTTC
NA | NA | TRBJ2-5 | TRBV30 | CACQPAGRKETQYF | TGTGCCTGCCAGCCCGCTGGGAGGAAGGAGACCCAGTACTTC
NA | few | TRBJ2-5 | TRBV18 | CASSQLMGETQYF | TGTGCCAGCTCACAACTCATGGGGGAGACCCAGTACTTC
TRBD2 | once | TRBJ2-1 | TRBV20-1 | CSVLFYWSGGKYNEQFF | TGCAGTGTTTTATTTTATTGGTCGGGAGGGAAATACAATGAGCAGTTCTTC